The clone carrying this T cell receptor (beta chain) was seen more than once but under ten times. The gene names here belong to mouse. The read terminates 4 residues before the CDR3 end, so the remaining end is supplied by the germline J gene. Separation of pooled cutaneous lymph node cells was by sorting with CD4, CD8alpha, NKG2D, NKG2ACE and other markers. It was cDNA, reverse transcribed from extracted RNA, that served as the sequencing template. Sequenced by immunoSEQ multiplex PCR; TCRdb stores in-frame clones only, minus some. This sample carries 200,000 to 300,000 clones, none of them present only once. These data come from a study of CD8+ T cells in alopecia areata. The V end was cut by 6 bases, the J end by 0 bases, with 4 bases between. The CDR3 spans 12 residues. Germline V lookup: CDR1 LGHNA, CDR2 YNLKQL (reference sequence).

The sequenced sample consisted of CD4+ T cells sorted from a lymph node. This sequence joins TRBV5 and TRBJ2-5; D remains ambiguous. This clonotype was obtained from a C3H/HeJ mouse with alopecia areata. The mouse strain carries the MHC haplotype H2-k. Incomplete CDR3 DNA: TGTGCCAGCAGACACAACCAAGAC. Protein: CASRHNQD. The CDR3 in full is CASRHNQDTQYF.